The rows below give T cell receptor beta chains drawn from one sample of a study of T cell responses to AZD1222 COVID-19 vaccine. Measured with immunoSEQ multiplex PCR; TCRdb has only the in-frame clones, and not every one. The sample has 150,000 to 200,000 clones; around 90% are singletons. This specimen consisted of peripheral blood, obtained 28 days after the second AZD1222 dose. These receptors originate from an adult who received the AZD1222 COVID-19 vaccine. CDR3s include the opening cysteine and the closing phenylalanine or tryptophan.

TRBJ1-6	TRBV6-5	CASSYSKGTSNSPLHF
TRBJ1-5	TRBV18	CASSRGVANQPQHF
TRBJ2-5	TRBV6-5	CASSYLETQYF
TRBJ1-5	TRBV30	CAWSVLDWDQPQHF
TRBJ2-7	TRBV28	CASSQNYEQYF
TRBJ1-1	TRBV28	CASSLWGTGVRDTEAFF
TRBJ1-4	TRBV6-4	CASSGAHTGFNEKLFF
TRBJ2-5	TRBV27	CASSRGTGGIRQETQYF
TRBJ2-6	TRBV5-4	CASSSRLQGSGANVLTF
TRBJ1-5	TRBV7-2	CASSPRVQGASQPQHF
TRBJ2-7	TRBV2	CASSGGTLSYEQYF
TRBJ2-1	TRBV5-1	CASSSGLVYNEQFF
TRBJ2-1	TRBV3-1/TRBV3-2	CASSQYSGLYNEQFF